The 8 T cell receptor beta chains given below trace back to one sample, sequenced in a study of blood T cells in healthy people across ages. Together with a sample-barcoded 5' primer, a J-beta primer mix was included in a second PCR lasting about 7 to 11 cycles. TCRdb re-analysed the 5' RACE reads in MiXCR, keeping a single row per CDR3 protein. Here the sample spans hundreds of thousands of distinct CDR3 sequences, just under 25% being singletons. The sample also formed part of further work on T cells of mothers and their children.

Sequencing used blood. These receptors were taken from a boy between 10 and 17 years old in good health.

This clonotype appeared a few times. The CDR3 DNA follows: TGTGCCATCAGTGAGCGGGACAGGGGCCCGGGGGAGACCCAGTACTTC. Translating gives CAISERDRGPGETQYF. V usage is TRBV10-3 and J usage is TRBJ2-5; 10 bases map to TRBD1. Trimming took 2 bases from V and 5 from J; bases not matched to a gene: 8. Per germline, CDR1 ENHRY and CDR2 SYGVKD. There are 16 residues in the CDR3.

This clonotype has just a few counts. The chain joins TRBV7-9 to TRBJ2-7, with TRBD1 matching over 8 bases. The CDR3 has 15 amino acids. Per germline, CDR1 SEHNR and CDR2 FQNEAQ (reference sequence). The trim removed 1 base at V and 0 bases at J, leaving 2 bases unmatched. DNA of the CDR3: TGTGCCAGCAGCTTAGGGACAGGGATCTCCTACGAGCAGTACTTC. Protein: CASSLGTGISYEQYF.

This chain links TRBV5-1 with TRBJ2-3; 8 bases fit TRBD1. The V and J ends lost 4 bases and 0 bases, in that order; junction bases with no gene match: 10. CDR3 size: 17 residues. Per the germline V gene, CDR1 is SGHRS and CDR2 is YFSETQ. CDR3: CASSLGPRGQSTDTQYF. The DNA of the CDR3 is TGCGCCAGCAGCCTGGGTCCCAGGGGGCAGAGCACAGATACGCAGTATTTT.

The V gene is TRBV29-1, the J gene TRBJ2-5, with TRBD2 matching 13 bases. The end of the DNA aligns better with TRBJ2-1, so the J call may be wrong. The germline V gene encodes CDR1 SQVTM and CDR2 ANQGSEA. There are 13 residues in the CDR3. CDR3 sequence: CSARTSGGVEQFF. The CDR3 DNA follows: TGCAGCGCAAGGACTAGCGGGGGTGTTGAGCAGTTCTTC.

J is TRBJ2-3 and V is TRBV19; tentative D call: TRBD2 (6 bases). CDR3 length: 14 amino acids. Trimming pared 1 base from V and 2 bases from J, leaving 7 bases between. Germline CDR1 LNHDA, CDR2 SQIVND (reference sequence). In nucleotides, the CDR3 is TGTGCCAGTAGTATAGCGGGAGCCACAGATACGCAGTATTTT. Its translation: CASSIAGATDTQYF.

The chain uses TRBV4-1 and TRBJ2-4; maybe TRBD2 (6 bases). The CDR3 covers 14 residues. Between the trimmed V and J ends, which lost 3 bases and 3 bases, there was a span of 9 bases. CDR1 MGHRA and CDR2 YSYEKL come from the germline V gene. The CDR3: CASSHAEGKNIQYF. Written as DNA, the CDR3 is TGCGCCAGCAGCCATGCGGAGGGCAAAAACATTCAGTACTTC.

A few counts support this clonotype. Here the CDR3 reads CASSPPGQMNTEAFF. The CDR3, as DNA: TGTGCCAGCAGCCCACCCGGACAGATGAACACTGAAGCTTTCTTT. V and J are TRBV7-2 and TRBJ1-1, with D tentatively TRBD1 (6 bases). The CDR3 length is 15 residues. The germline CDR1 and CDR2 sequences are SGHTA and FQGNSA. Trimming took 5 bases from V and 0 from J, leaving 13 bases between them.

The chain has TRBV3-1 and TRBJ2-7, with D hard to call. The CDR3 sequence is 14 residues long. V gave up 0 bases and J gave up 7 bases, with 13 bases separating them. CDR1 and CDR2 (germline): LGHDT, YNNKEL (reference sequence). The CDR3 here is CASSQEVVGFEQYF. The CDR3 coding sequence is TGTGCCAGCAGCCAAGAAGTGGTGGGATTTGAGCAGTACTTC.